The present entry profiles one T cell receptor beta chain with its context. Its antigen remains unknown. This record belongs to a study of vaccination effects on CD4 cells after COVID-19. Study-level points and caveats: Only a single clone (1 of 255 vaccine-induced clones in healthy vaccinees) cross-reacted with common cold coronaviruses. Marked clonal contraction of infection- and vaccine-induced clones was seen late after vaccination.

The germline V gene has CDR1 LNHDA and CDR2 SQIVND (reference sequence). The CDR3 loop spans 16 amino acids. Trimming shortened V by 1 base and J by 2 bases, and 14 bases separated the two germline ends. Method: immunoSEQ multiplex PCR; TCRdb's copy keeps in-frame clones and lacks some. The sample yields over 80,000 clones, roughly 73% seen once. Expansion with viral peptide pools was applied to antigen-specific CD4+ T cells by the ViraFEST assay prior to sequencing. Researchers isolated CD4+ T cells once 9 to 11 days of culture had elapsed. Two doses of BNT162b2 or mRNA-1273 vaccine were administered to participants. Nucleocapsid antibodies stayed negative before and after vaccination, showing no earlier SARS-CoV-2 infection. Both day 3 and day 7 saw half the medium replaced with IL-2 medium.

The rearrangement joins TRBV19 to TRBJ1-2; D is uncertain. The TCR comes from a human donor who received a COVID-19 vaccine. Material: CD4+ T cells from PBMCs cultured with HCoV-OC43 spike peptides, obtained after COVID-19 vaccination. Subset here: HCoV-OC43 spike overlapping peptide pool stimulation. The CDR3 spells CASSIGDGSFNYGYTF. CDR3 DNA sequence: TGTGCCAGTAGTATAGGAGACGGCAGTTTCAACTATGGCTACACCTTC.